These 32 T cell receptor beta chains share one sample of origin, sequenced in a study of T cell repertoires in cytomegalovirus infection. TCRdb passed the reads through MiXCR, listing each CDR3 protein once. The data contain some 300,000 distinct CDR3 sequences, 12% to 15% of them singletons. The sequencing input was PBMCs. The source of these receptors is a human donor in good health (CMV status not recorded). Some clones in this sample may be carry-over from other donors' samples.

The chain combines TRBV29-1 with TRBJ2-7; D is perhaps TRBD1 (6 bases). Germline V gene sequence: CDR1 SQVTM, CDR2 ANQGSEA. This CDR3 comprises 11 residues. V dropped 4 bases and J dropped 4 bases, with 8 bases sitting between them. The CDR3: CSVGRGYEQYF. DNA for the CDR3: TGCAGCGTTGGCAGGGGTTACGAGCAGTACTTC.

The chain uses TRBV27 and TRBJ2-2; D is unresolved. With 8 bases removed from V and 8 bases from J, the gap between germline ends came to 12 bases. CDR1 is MNHEY, CDR2 SMNVEV, per germline (reference sequence). CDR3 length equals 12 residues. The CDR3 here is CASATNAGELFF. The CDR3 nucleotides read TGTGCCAGCGCTACCAACGCGGGGGAGCTGTTTTTT.

This clonotype was found many times. CDR3 nucleotides: TGTGCCAGCACGCGGGTTAGCGGGCCCCAACCCCAGTACTTC. Amino acids: CASTRVSGPQPQYF. The rearrangement uses TRBV11-2 and TRBJ2-5, with 7 bases fitting TRBD2. V was pared by 7 bases and J by 9 bases, with 14 bases of the junction left unmatched. Germline assignment: CDR1 SGHAT and CDR2 FQNNGV. The CDR3 is 14 residues long.

There are many counts of this clonotype. The rearrangement joins TRBV20-1 to TRBJ2-5, with D perhaps TRBD1 (6 bases). The germline V gene encodes CDR1 DFQATT and CDR2 SNEGSKA (reference sequence). This CDR3 contains 12 residues. The V end was cut by 5 bases, the J end by 5 bases, with 12 bases between. Here the CDR3 reads CSAAPQGETQYF. The CDR3, as DNA: TGCAGTGCTGCCCCCCAGGGGGAGACCCAGTACTTC.

This clonotype was counted only a few times. The V and J genes are TRBV18 and TRBJ1-1; the D gene is possibly TRBD1 (5 bases). Trimming removed 6 bases from V and 5 bases from J, with 16 bases in between. Germline V lookup: CDR1 KGHSH, CDR2 LQKENI. The CDR3 totals 14 residues. The CDR3 sequence: CASSQDGGVTEAFF. The CDR3 bases are TGTGCCAGCTCCCAGGACGGGGGAGTAACTGAAGCTTTCTTT.

This clonotype occurred many times. This chain uses TRBV7-8 with TRBJ2-1, with unresolved D. The CDR3 runs 15 residues. V was shortened by 1 base and J by 0 bases, with 7 bases between the two germline ends. The V gene's germline CDR1 is SGHVS and CDR2 FQNEAQ. The CDR3 loop is CASSLEESSYNEQFF. The CDR3 nucleotides are TGTGCCAGCAGCTTAGAGGAGAGCTCCTACAATGAGCAGTTCTTC.

The table lists this clonotype with a few counts. The chain employs TRBV19 and TRBJ1-1; D gene ambiguous. Trimming took 9 bases from V and 2 from J, leaving 13 bases between them. Germline CDR1 reads LNHDA; CDR2 reads SQIVND (reference sequence). There are 13 residues in the CDR3. The CDR3 is CASVTALNTEAFF. DNA of the CDR3: TGTGCCAGCGTCACAGCACTAAACACTGAAGCTTTCTTT.

This chain joins TRBV27 and TRBJ1-6; 9 bases map to TRBD1. This CDR3 has 14 residues. Trimming cost V 6 bases and J 9 bases; bases outside gene matches: 6. CDR1 is MNHEY, CDR2 SMNVEV, per germline (reference sequence). In DNA, the CDR3 is TGTGCCAGCAGAACCGGGACAGGGATTTCACCCCTCCACTTT. Amino acid sequence: CASRTGTGISPLHF.

In this sample, this clonotype turned up a few times. The chain is built from TRBV7-3 and TRBJ1-1; 10 bases are a match to TRBD1. V gave up 4 bases and J gave up 4 bases; unmatched junction bases: 6. Per the germline V gene, CDR1 is SGHTA and CDR2 is FQGTGA. This CDR3 region has 15 residues. The CDR3 protein is CASSSTGGWGTEAFF. In DNA form, the CDR3 reads TGTGCCAGCAGCTCGACAGGGGGCTGGGGCACTGAAGCTTTCTTT. The variable domain in full, completed from reference TRBV7-3 and TRBJ1-1, reads GAGVSQTPSNKVTEKGKYVELRCDPISGHTALYWYRQSLGQGPEFLIYFQGTGAADDSGLPNDRFFAVRPEGSVSTLKIQRTERGDSAVYLCASSSTGGWGTEAFFGQGTRLTVV.

This clonotype was seen many times. The chain is built from TRBV12-3 or TRBV12-4 and TRBJ1-1; D is ambiguous. The CDR3 is made up of 14 amino acids. The V gene lost 2 bases and the J gene lost 1 base, with 8 bases spanning the gap. The CDR3 DNA sequence: TGTGCCAGCAGTTTATCGTTGGGGAACACTGAAGCTTTCTTT. It encodes CASSLSLGNTEAFF.

This clonotype was counted ten times or more. The chain carries TRBV14 and TRBJ2-3, with 10 bases matching TRBD2. This CDR3 spans 16 amino acids. V was clipped by 3 bases and J by 4 bases; unmatched bases: 7. Germline CDR1 SGHDN, CDR2 FVKESK. For the CDR3, the DNA is TGTGCCAGCAGCCAGGGGAGCGGGGGGGCCTCAGATACGCAGTATTTT. Translation gives CASSQGSGGASDTQYF.

This clonotype came up many times. The chain couples TRBV7-9 to TRBJ2-7; D is tentatively TRBD1 or TRBD2 (5 bases each). Looked up from germline, CDR1 is SEHNR and CDR2 is FQNEAQ (reference sequence). This CDR3 is built from 15 residues. V was cut by 3 bases and J by 2 bases, with 14 bases left in between. This chain's CDR3 is CASSFPRDGPYEQYF. CDR3 in DNA: TGTGCCAGCAGCTTCCCCCGGGACGGACCCTACGAGCAGTACTTC. The full variable domain, with the rest looked up from reference TRBV7-9 and TRBJ2-7, is DTGVSQNPRHKITKRGQNVTFRCDPISEHNRLYWYRQTLGQGPEFLTYFQNEAQLEKSRLLSDRFSAERPKGSFSTLEIQRTEQGDSAMYLCASSFPRDGPYEQYFGPGTRLTVT.

This clonotype was counted ten times or more. This chain uses TRBV5-1 with TRBJ2-3, with 11 bases matching TRBD2. CDR1 and CDR2 from the germline V gene are SGHRS and YFSETQ. The CDR3 spans 15 residues. V gave up 5 bases and J gave up 0 bases; unmatched junction bases: 2. CDR3 amino acids: CASRRTSGSTDTQYF. For the CDR3, the DNA is TGCGCCAGCAGGAGGACTAGCGGGAGCACAGATACGCAGTATTTT.

Many counts were recorded for this clonotype. This chain links TRBV28 with TRBJ2-3, with 7 bases identical to TRBD2. The length of the CDR3 is 14 residues. V was pared by 8 bases and J by 8 bases, with 13 bases of the junction left unmatched. Germline V gene data show CDR1 as MDHEN and CDR2 as SYDVKM. Here the CDR3 DNA reads TGTGCCAGCGGATCTAAGGCGGGAGTCGGTACGCAGTATTTT. It translates to CASGSKAGVGTQYF.

V usage is TRBV7-2 and J usage is TRBJ1-4; a weak D match, TRBD1 (5 bases). CDR3 size: 15 residues. Germline V gene data show CDR1 as SGHTA and CDR2 as FQGNSA. V was cut by 1 base and J by 7 bases, with 13 bases left in between. DNA for the CDR3: TGTGCCAGCAGCTTAGGGGGGGGGGTCGGTGAAAAACTGTTTTTT. Amino acid sequence: CASSLGGGVGEKLFF. Combining the CDR3 with reference TRBV7-2 and TRBJ1-4 gives the whole variable domain GAGVSQSPSNKVTEKGKDVELRCDPISGHTALYWYRQSLGQGLEFLIYFQGNSAPDKSGLPSDRFSAERTGGSVSTLTIQRTQQEDSAVYLCASSLGGGVGEKLFFGSGTQLSVL.

This clonotype was seen more than once but under ten times. The chain employs TRBV15 and TRBJ2-1, with a weak D call TRBD1 (5 bases). Trimming shortened V by 5 bases and J by 8 bases, and 13 bases separated the two germline ends. Looked up from germline, CDR1 is LNHNV and CDR2 is YYDKDF (reference sequence). This CDR3 comprises 13 residues. CDR3 DNA: TGTGCCACCAGCGCTCAGGGAATAGATGAGCAGTTCTTC. Translation gives CATSAQGIDEQFF.

This clonotype was detected many times. The chain links TRBV7-9 to TRBJ1-4; 9 nucleotides align to TRBD1. Germline CDR1 and CDR2: SEHNR and FQNEAQ (reference sequence). CDR3 length: 14 residues. V shed 6 bases and J 7 bases; nucleotides not matched to a gene: 6. CDR3 sequence (DNA): TGTGCCAGCAGACCCACAGGGGGCATTGAAAAACTGTTTTTT. This encodes CASRPTGGIEKLFF.

In its sample, this clonotype was seen many times. The chain has TRBV7-9 and TRBJ2-3; TRBD2 might be the D (5 bases). V was shortened by 4 bases and J by 8 bases, with 16 bases between the two germline ends. This CDR3 has 14 residues. Germline CDR1 SEHNR, CDR2 FQNEAQ (reference sequence). The DNA for the CDR3 is TGTGCCAGCAGCTCAGCGGCCTCACGCGGTACGCAGTATTTT. It encodes CASSSAASRGTQYF.

This clonotype has ten or more counts. The rearrangement links TRBV6-5 to TRBJ2-2; D possibly corresponds to TRBD1 (6 bases). Trimming removed 6 bases from V and 7 bases from J, with 12 bases in between. This CDR3 is built from 13 residues. The V gene's germline CDR1 is MNHEY and CDR2 SVGAGI. DNA for the CDR3: TGTGCCAGCAGACAGGGAAGTGACGGGGAGCTGTTTTTT. The encoded protein is CASRQGSDGELFF.

The J gene is TRBJ1-5, the V gene TRBV6-5, with TRBD1 identical over 7 bases. This CDR3 comprises 15 residues. The V gene end was trimmed by 2 bases and the J gene end by 6 bases; junction bases not matched to a gene: 7. Germline V gene sequence: CDR1 MNHEY, CDR2 SVGAGI. CDR3 amino acids: CASSYNPGGSQPQHF. The CDR3 coding sequence is TGTGCCAGCAGTTACAATCCAGGGGGTAGTCAGCCCCAGCATTTT.

V is TRBV6-2 or TRBV6-3 and J is TRBJ2-5; TRBD2 agrees at 8 bases. The V gene's germline CDR1 is MNHEY and CDR2 SVGEGT. The ends lost 7 bases at V and 5 bases at J; junction bases unmatched: 9. The CDR3 length is 14 residues. The CDR3: CASTDLRLAETQYF. In DNA form, the CDR3 reads TGTGCCAGCACCGACCTGAGACTAGCGGAGACCCAGTACTTC.

V and J are TRBV28 and TRBJ1-6; no clear D. V dropped 3 bases and J dropped 9 bases, with 6 bases sitting between them. The germline V gene encodes CDR1 MDHEN and CDR2 SYDVKM. CDR3 size: 12 residues. Here the CDR3 reads CASSFTASPLHF. CDR3 bases: TGTGCCAGCAGTTTTACGGCTTCACCCCTCCACTTT.

The gene calls are TRBV29-1 and TRBJ1-2; no clear D. The CDR3 totals 11 residues. Trimming removed 1 base from V and 6 bases from J, with 6 bases in between. The germline V gene encodes CDR1 SQVTM and CDR2 ANQGSEA. The CDR3 sequence is CSVEGRHGYTF. The DNA for the CDR3 is TGCAGCGTTGAAGGCCGGCATGGCTACACCTTC.

This chain uses TRBV6-2 or TRBV6-3 with TRBJ2-5; D gene ambiguous. The germline V gene encodes CDR1 MNHEY and CDR2 SVGEGT. This CDR3 contains 14 residues. V dropped 2 bases and J dropped 4 bases, with 11 bases sitting between them. Written as DNA, the CDR3 is TGTGCCAGCAGTTACATTGGGGATAGAGAGACCCAGTACTTC. Translating gives CASSYIGDRETQYF.

There are many counts of this clonotype. The V and J genes are TRBV12-3 or TRBV12-4 and TRBJ2-7, with D perhaps matching TRBD1 or TRBD2 (5 bases each). Between the trimmed V and J ends, which lost 3 bases and 0 bases, there was a span of 15 bases. This CDR3 comprises 16 residues. This CDR3 reads CASSLAATGRSYEQYF. The CDR3 DNA reads TGTGCCAGCAGTTTGGCGGCAACGGGACGCTCCTACGAGCAGTACTTC.

This sequence joins TRBV4-3 and TRBJ2-1; TRBD2 is a possible D gene (6 bases). This CDR3 contains 16 residues. In germline, CDR1 is LGHNA, CDR2 YSLEER. The germline V and J ends were trimmed by 6 bases and 8 bases, with 23 bases remaining between them. The CDR3, as DNA: TGCGCCAGCAGGACTGGGAACCAAACATTAGCGGATGAGCAGTTCTTC. It specifies CASRTGNQTLADEQFF.

This clonotype has a handful of counts. This chain uses TRBV11-2 with TRBJ1-6; D may be TRBD1 (5 bases). The germline V gene encodes CDR1 SGHAT and CDR2 FQNNGV. The CDR3 consists of 15 residues. With 4 bases removed from V and 7 bases from J, the gap between germline ends came to 14 bases. The CDR3 sequence: CASSSGGGNNSPLHF. In nucleotides, the CDR3 is TGTGCCAGCAGCTCCGGGGGGGGGAACAATTCACCCCTCCACTTT.

This rearrangement joins TRBV20-1 to TRBJ2-5; possible D gene TRBD2, 5 bases. The CDR3 sequence is 11 residues long. Looked up from germline, CDR1 is DFQATT and CDR2 is SNEGSKA (reference sequence). V shed 4 bases and J shed 2 bases, with 5 bases lying between them. Here the CDR3 reads CSAKRQETQYF. The CDR3, as DNA: TGCAGTGCTAAGCGGCAAGAGACCCAGTACTTC.

The chain recombines TRBV29-1 with TRBJ1-2; 8 nucleotides match TRBD1. CDR1 SQVTM and CDR2 ANQGSEA come from the germline V gene. This CDR3 spans 13 amino acids. The junction had 9 bases not matched to a gene; V was cut back by 8 bases and J by 4 bases. CDR3 sequence: CSTRQGIGYGYTF. The CDR3 nucleotides are TGCAGCACACGACAGGGGATCGGCTATGGCTACACCTTC.

This clonotype was recorded at least ten times. The chain links TRBV12-3 or TRBV12-4 to TRBJ2-7, with D perhaps matching TRBD1 (6 bases). The V end lost 1 base, the J end lost 7 bases, and 17 bases lay between the germline ends. This CDR3 contains 15 residues. DNA for the CDR3: TGTGCCAGCAGTTTAGAGGCGGCTTCAACAGGGGAGCAGTACTTC. This codes for CASSLEAASTGEQYF.

The V gene is TRBV20-1, the J gene TRBJ2-5; TRBD1 aligns across 9 bases. Germline CDR1 and CDR2: DFQATT and SNEGSKA (reference sequence). V lost 0 bases and J lost 6; bases outside the gene matches: 5. The CDR3 covers 14 residues. In DNA form, the CDR3 reads TGCAGTGCTAGAGATCCGGGGACAGGGAAGACCCAGTACTTC. As protein: CSARDPGTGKTQYF.

V is TRBV29-1 and J is TRBJ2-2; 8 bases are a match to TRBD1. Germline CDR1 and CDR2: SQVTM and ANQGSEA. This CDR3 comprises 15 residues. The V and J ends lost 4 bases and 0 bases, in that order; junction bases with no gene match: 4. In DNA, the CDR3 is TGCAGCGTTGGACAGGGGAGTGCGAACACCGGGGAGCTGTTTTTT. Encoded protein: CSVGQGSANTGELFF.